This passage covers 14 T cell receptor beta chains from one sample sequenced in a study of beta chain features in type 1 diabetes. Investigators reverse transcribed all isolated RNA, so they sequenced expressed TCRB transcripts. Profiled with immunoSEQ multiplex PCR; TCRdb holds only in-frame clones, not every one. Of 200,000 to 250,000 clones listed, about 70% were seen once; the top ten hold around 0.05%. The sequenced sample was naive CD4+ T cells from blood. Receptors originate from a young man in good health.

The CDR3 sequence: CASSIRRARLDIQYF. The CDR3 coding sequence is TGTGCCAGTAGTATACGTAGGGCCCGGTTAGACATTCAGTACTTC. J is TRBJ2-4 and V is TRBV19; D is unclear. V gave up 2 bases and J gave up 8 bases, with 16 bases separating them. The CDR3 extends over 15 amino acids. Per germline, CDR1 LNHDA and CDR2 SQIVND (reference sequence).

CDR3 nucleotide sequence: TGTGCCACCAGCAGAGCTGGACAGGGGTACAATGAGCAGTTCTTC. The encoded protein is CATSRAGQGYNEQFF. The rearrangement uses TRBV15 and TRBJ2-1; 9 nucleotides align to TRBD1. Germline V gene lookup returns CDR1 LNHNV and CDR2 YYDKDF (reference sequence). CDR3 size: 15 residues. The junction had 2 bases not matched to a gene; V was cut back by 1 base and J by 4 bases. Full variable domain (rest looked up from reference TRBV15 and TRBJ2-1): DAMVIQNPRYQVTQFGKPVTLSCSQTLNHNVMYWYQQKSSQAPKLLFHYYDKDFNNEADTPDNFQSRRPNTSFCFLDIRSPGLGDTAMYLCATSRAGQGYNEQFFGPGTRLTVL.

DNA of the CDR3: TGTGCCAGCAGTTCAACCCTTCTGGGGGCGCGGGGCTACACCTTC. Translation gives CASSSTLLGARGYTF. The chain links TRBV25-1 to TRBJ1-2; D might be TRBD1 (6 bases). The V and J ends lost 5 bases and 8 bases respectively, with 21 bases between them. This CDR3 has 15 amino acids. CDR1 and CDR2 (germline): MGHDK, SYGVNS.

The V call is TRBV18, the J call TRBJ2-1; tentative D call: TRBD2 (5 bases). The CDR3 consists of 15 residues. V was shortened by 6 bases and J by 0 bases, with 12 bases between the two germline ends. The germline V gene encodes CDR1 KGHSH and CDR2 LQKENI. The DNA of the CDR3 is TGTGCCAGCTCGAGGGCCCTAAGCTCCTACAATGAGCAGTTCTTC. This encodes CASSRALSSYNEQFF.

Only a few counts were recorded for this clone. V usage is TRBV29-1 and J usage is TRBJ2-1; TRBD2 matches at 10 bases. V gave up 4 bases and J gave up 2 bases; unmatched junction bases: 14. CDR3 length: 18 residues. Germline CDR1 SQVTM, CDR2 ANQGSEA. The CDR3 DNA reads TGCAGCGTTGGGCCACATGAAGGACTAGCGGCTACCTACAATGAGCAGTTCTTC. It yields the protein CSVGPHEGLAATYNEQFF.

The genes are TRBV25-1 and TRBJ1-4; D is ambiguous. Trimming shortened V by 2 bases and J by 5 bases, and 3 bases separated the two germline ends. Germline CDR1 reads MGHDK; CDR2 reads SYGVNS. The CDR3 covers 12 residues. The DNA of the CDR3 is TGTGCCAGCAGTGAACCCAATGAAAAACTGTTTTTT. Translation gives CASSEPNEKLFF.

The chain is built from TRBV4-3 and TRBJ2-3; no definite D call. Germline-derived CDR1 and CDR2 are LGHNA and YSLEER. The CDR3 spans 12 residues. The V gene lost 4 bases and the J gene lost 2 bases, with 4 bases spanning the gap. The CDR3 region is CASSPNTDTQYF. The DNA of the CDR3 is TGCGCCAGCAGCCCTAACACAGATACGCAGTATTTT.

The rearrangement uses TRBV2 and TRBJ2-3, with D hard to call. V shed 4 bases and J shed 6 bases, with 14 bases lying between them. CDR1 SNHLY and CDR2 FYNNEI come from the germline V gene. The CDR3 covers 14 residues. CDR3 in amino acids: CASSGGANLDTQYF. CDR3 nucleotide sequence: TGTGCCAGCAGTGGAGGAGCAAATCTCGATACGCAGTATTTT. Full variable domain (missing parts from reference TRBV2 and TRBJ2-3): EPEVTQTPSHQVTQMGQEVILRCVPISNHLYFYWYRQILGQKVEFLVSFYNNEISEKSEIFDDQFSVERPDGSNFTLKIRSTKLEDSAMYFCASSGGANLDTQYFGPGTRLTVL.

The rearrangement joins TRBV29-1 to TRBJ1-1; no reliable D call. Per the germline V gene, CDR1 is SQVTM and CDR2 is ANQGSEA. V was trimmed by 2 bases and J by 4 bases, leaving 8 bases between them. The CDR3 runs 12 residues. The CDR3 loop is CSVELTSTEAFF. In nucleotides, the CDR3 is TGCAGCGTTGAATTAACTTCCACTGAAGCTTTCTTT.

This chain uses TRBV10-1 with TRBJ2-3; 8 nucleotides agree with TRBD2. The germline V gene has CDR1 WNHNN and CDR2 SYGVQD (reference sequence). Losses at the gene ends were 6 bases for V and 3 bases for J; bases not matched to a gene: 5. The CDR3 runs to 14 residues. Here the CDR3 reads CASSLAGTTDTQYF. DNA for the CDR3: TGCGCCAGCAGCTTAGCGGGAACGACAGATACGCAGTATTTT.

The genes are TRBV7-2 and TRBJ1-2; D gene ambiguous. In germline, CDR1 is SGHTA, CDR2 FQGNSA. Trimming pared 4 bases from V and 5 bases from J, leaving 5 bases between. This CDR3 is 11 amino acids long. CDR3 sequence: CASSSHYGYTF. CDR3 nucleotides: TGTGCCAGCAGCTCTCATTATGGCTACACCTTC.

The chain employs TRBV7-2 and TRBJ2-3; D is unclear. Germline CDR1 reads SGHTA; CDR2 reads FQGNSA. The CDR3 covers 17 residues. The germline V and J ends were trimmed by 2 bases and 1 base, with 16 bases remaining between them. This CDR3 reads CASSLRAGLTRTDTQYF. The CDR3 DNA reads as TGTGCCAGCAGCTTAAGGGCAGGCCTTACTCGCACAGATACGCAGTATTTT.

The V gene is TRBV29-1, the J gene TRBJ2-7; possible D gene TRBD1, 6 bases. V was shortened by 8 bases and J by 4 bases, with 15 bases between the two germline ends. This CDR3 has 12 residues. In germline, CDR1 is SQVTM, CDR2 ANQGSEA. CDR3 coding DNA: TGCAGCTCCATGGACAGAAATTACGAGCAGTACTTC. Protein: CSSMDRNYEQYF.

The rearrangement joins TRBV29-1 to TRBJ2-5; no reliable D call. TRBJ2-7 matches the DNA end more closely, so the J call is doubtful. There are 11 residues in the CDR3. Germline CDR1 is SQVTM and CDR2 is ANQGSEA. This chain's CDR3 is CSVEEGYEQYF. As DNA, the CDR3 is TGCAGCGTTGAAGAGGGGTACGAGCAGTACTTC.